The present TCR beta chain was sequenced within a study of shared clonotypes between healthy human individuals. Study summary: A donor's plate count was three for CD4 naive and three for CD4 memory; CD8 naive had two and CD8 memory one. Findings and caveats of the study: Shared clonotypes across all four donors exceeded non-shared ones in generation probability. Deeper or shallower sequencing was expected to change how clonotypes are shared among donors.

The V gene's germline CDR1 is WSHSY and CDR2 SAAADI. The CDR3 runs 15 residues. The J segment lost 6 bases and the V segment lost 0 bases, leaving 7 bases of the junction unmatched. On sorted subsets, replicate PCRs used 200 to 250 ng DNA, or some 28,000 T cell genomes. Repertoires were generated with immunoSEQ multiplex PCR, while TCRdb's copy carries only in-frame clones and drops some. The sample shows roughly 2.4 million clones, approximately 94% of them seen only once. Details on this clone: The antigen is not known.

V is TRBV10-2 and J is TRBJ1-2, with 7 bases identical to TRBD1. This TCR was recovered from a man younger than 35 in good health. Sequenced input: naive CD4+ T cells sorted from blood. Subset described: CD45RA+ positively selected. CDR3 sequence (DNA): TGCGCCAGCAGTGAGTCGACCTCAGGGGGACATGGCTACACCTTC. Translated: CASSESTSGGHGYTF.